The rows below give T cell receptor beta chains drawn from one sample of a study of synovial regulatory T cells in juvenile arthritis. Using immunoSEQ multiplex PCR, the repertoire was profiled, and TCRdb retains in-frame clones only, with some absent. The sample has about 10,000 clones, and its top ten clones hold roughly 0.38%. The sequencing sample was made of Treg cells from blood. The receptors derive from a donor aged 2-30 years with juvenile idiopathic arthritis. Both conserved end residues are part of each CDR3.

v_gene	j_gene	CDR3aa
TRBV10-3	TRBJ2-1	CAISGVAGGPGFEQFF
TRBV11-2	TRBJ1-2	CASSATGLDGYTF
TRBV5-1	TRBJ1-2	CASSPVDRPFYGYTF
TRBV4-1	TRBJ2-5	CASSSRDYQETQYF
TRBV11-2	TRBJ1-4	CASRRGQATTYNEKLFF
TRBV5-6	TRBJ2-7	CASSLIGFSPYEQYF
TRBV11-2	TRBJ1-2	CASSLGAVYGYTF
TRBV27	TRBJ1-5	CASSLLGQGNQPQHF
TRBV4-1	TRBJ2-3	CASSQGGRIPTYF
TRBV5-6	TRBJ1-5	CASSLMEGSQPQHF
TRBV10-3	TRBJ1-2	CAIGTGDDYTF
TRBV5-6	TRBJ2-5	CASSSGQGFQETQYF
TRBV7-9	TRBJ2-1	CASSLGLFNEQFF
TRBV4-1	TRBJ1-1	CASSQWGRSEAFF
TRBV4-1	TRBJ2-4	CASSQDGGGVRAKNIQYF
TRBV25-1	TRBJ2-7	CASSRVVSGSNYEQYF
TRBV7-2	TRBJ2-5	CASSFGGRAQETQYF
TRBV7-9	TRBJ1-2	CASARNGYTF
TRBV7-8	TRBJ1-3	CASSPSYRGLEGNTIYF
TRBV19	TRBJ2-2	CASSNLPGELFF
TRBV2	TRBJ1-6	CASSQRRRFNSPLHF
TRBV10-3	TRBJ2-2	CAISVGSGRTGELFF
TRBV6-1	TRBJ2-2	CASSVTGTGELFF
TRBV10-3	TRBJ1-1	CAISDGLNTEAFF
TRBV11-2	TRBJ1-3	CASSLAVRTAAGINTIYF
TRBV6-1	TRBJ2-3	CGSILAGAGTDTQYF
TRBV6-6	TRBJ1-2	CASSLQDYGYTF
TRBV7-2	TRBJ1-2	CASSLRQVDYGYTF
TRBV5-1	TRBJ2-7	CASSLGASGVYEQYF
TRBV19	TRBJ2-2	CASSVLADTGELFF
TRBV2	TRBJ1-2	CASRIGYGYTF